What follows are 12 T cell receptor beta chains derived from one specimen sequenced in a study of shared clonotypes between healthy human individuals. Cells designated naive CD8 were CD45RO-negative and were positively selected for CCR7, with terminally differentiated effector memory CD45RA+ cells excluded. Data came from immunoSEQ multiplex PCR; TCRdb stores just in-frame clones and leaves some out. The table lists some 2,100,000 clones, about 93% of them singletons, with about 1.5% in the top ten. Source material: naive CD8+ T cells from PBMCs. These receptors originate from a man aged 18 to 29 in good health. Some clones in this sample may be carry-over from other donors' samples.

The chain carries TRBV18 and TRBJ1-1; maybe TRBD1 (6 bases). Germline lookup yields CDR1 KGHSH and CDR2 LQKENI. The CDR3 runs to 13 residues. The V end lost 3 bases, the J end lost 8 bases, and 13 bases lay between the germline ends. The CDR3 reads CASSPPTGIEAFF. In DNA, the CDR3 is TGTGCCAGCTCACCTCCAACAGGGATAGAAGCTTTCTTT.

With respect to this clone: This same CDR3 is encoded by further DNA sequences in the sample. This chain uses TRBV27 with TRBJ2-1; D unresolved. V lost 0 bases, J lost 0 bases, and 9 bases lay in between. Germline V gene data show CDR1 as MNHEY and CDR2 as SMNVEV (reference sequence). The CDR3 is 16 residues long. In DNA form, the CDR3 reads TGTGCCAGCAGTTTATCGGTAGGGTTCTCCTACAATGAGCAGTTCTTC. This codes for CASSLSVGFSYNEQFF.

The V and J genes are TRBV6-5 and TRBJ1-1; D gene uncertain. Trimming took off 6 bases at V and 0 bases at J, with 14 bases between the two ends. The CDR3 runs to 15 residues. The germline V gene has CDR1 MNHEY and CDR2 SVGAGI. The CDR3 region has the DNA TGTGCCAGCAGCCGCCTAGGGCACATGAACACTGAAGCTTTCTTT. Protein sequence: CASSRLGHMNTEAFF.

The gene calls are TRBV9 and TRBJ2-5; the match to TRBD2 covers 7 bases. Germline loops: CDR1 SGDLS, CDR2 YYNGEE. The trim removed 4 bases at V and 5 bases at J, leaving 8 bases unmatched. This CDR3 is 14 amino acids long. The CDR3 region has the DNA TGTGCCAGCAGCCCACAACACGGGAGGGAGACCCAGTACTTC. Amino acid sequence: CASSPQHGRETQYF.

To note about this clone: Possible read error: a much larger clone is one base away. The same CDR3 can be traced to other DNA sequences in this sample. CDR3 bases: TGTGCCAGCAGTTTCGGCGAGACCCAGTACTTC. It encodes CASSFGETQYF. This chain links TRBV28 with TRBJ2-5; unclear D gene. The CDR3 sequence is 11 residues long. Germline V gene sequence: CDR1 MDHEN, CDR2 SYDVKM. Trimming removed 3 bases from V and 5 bases from J, with 4 bases in between. Using reference TRBV28 and TRBJ2-5 for the parts outside the CDR3, the full variable domain is DVKVTQSSRYLVKRTGEKVFLECVQDMDHENMFWYRQDPGLGLRLIYFSYDVKMKEKGDIPEGYSVSREKKERFSLILESASTNQTSMYLCASSFGETQYFGPGTRLLVL.

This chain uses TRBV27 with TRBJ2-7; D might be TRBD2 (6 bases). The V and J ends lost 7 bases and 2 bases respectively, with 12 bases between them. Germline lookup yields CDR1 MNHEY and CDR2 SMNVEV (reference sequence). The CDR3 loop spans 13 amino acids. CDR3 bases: TGTGCCAGCAAGCCCGGAGGGACCTACGAGCAGTACTTC. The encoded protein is CASKPGGTYEQYF.

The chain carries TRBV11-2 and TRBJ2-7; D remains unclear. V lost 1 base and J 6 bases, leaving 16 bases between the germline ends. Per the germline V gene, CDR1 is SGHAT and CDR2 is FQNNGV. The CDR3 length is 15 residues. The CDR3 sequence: CASSLVPGSLGEQYF. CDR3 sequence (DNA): TGTGCCAGCAGCTTAGTTCCCGGTAGCTTGGGCGAGCAGTACTTC.

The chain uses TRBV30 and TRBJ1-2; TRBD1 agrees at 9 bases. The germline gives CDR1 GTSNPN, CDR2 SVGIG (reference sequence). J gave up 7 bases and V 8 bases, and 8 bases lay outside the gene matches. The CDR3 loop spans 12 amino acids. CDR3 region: CAGWTGAGGYTF. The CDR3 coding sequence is TGTGCCGGCTGGACAGGGGCCGGTGGCTACACCTTC.

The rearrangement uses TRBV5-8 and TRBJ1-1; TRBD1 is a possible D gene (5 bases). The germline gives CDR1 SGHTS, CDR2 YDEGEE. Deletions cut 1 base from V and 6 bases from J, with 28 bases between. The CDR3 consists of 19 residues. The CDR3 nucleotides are TGTGCCAGCAGCTTGAGATCCCCAGGGATCCGGCTTGGGGTCTCTGAAGCTTTCTTT. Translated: CASSLRSPGIRLGVSEAFF. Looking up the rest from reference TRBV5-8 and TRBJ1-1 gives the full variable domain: EAGVTQSPTHLIKTRGQQATLRCSPISGHTSVYWYQQALGLGLQFLLWYDEGEERNRGNFPPRFSGRQFPNYSSELNVNALELEDSALYLCASSLRSPGIRLGVSEAFFGQGTRLTVV.

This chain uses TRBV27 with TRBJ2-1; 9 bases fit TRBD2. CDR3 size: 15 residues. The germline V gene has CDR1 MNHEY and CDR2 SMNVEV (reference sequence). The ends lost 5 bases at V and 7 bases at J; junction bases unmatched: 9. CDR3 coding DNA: TGTGCCAGCAGTCCAAAACTAGCGGGCTTAAATGAGCAGTTCTTC. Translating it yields CASSPKLAGLNEQFF.

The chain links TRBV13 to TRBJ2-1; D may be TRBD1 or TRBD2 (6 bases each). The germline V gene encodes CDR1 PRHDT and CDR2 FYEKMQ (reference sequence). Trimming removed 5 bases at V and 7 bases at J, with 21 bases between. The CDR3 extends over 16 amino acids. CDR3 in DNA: TGTGCCAGCAGCGAGGAGGGGGTCGTAGTAAGTAATGAGCAGTTCTTC. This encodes CASSEEGVVVSNEQFF.

The CDR3 spells CATSRGAGETYEQYF. The CDR3 DNA follows: TGTGCCACCAGCAGAGGGGCAGGGGAGACCTACGAGCAGTACTTC. The V call is TRBV15, the J call TRBJ2-7, with D possibly TRBD1 on 6 matching bases. Germline V CDR1 and CDR2: LNHNV, YYDKDF (reference sequence). This CDR3 region has 15 residues. Trimming removed 1 base at V and 2 bases at J, with 12 bases between.